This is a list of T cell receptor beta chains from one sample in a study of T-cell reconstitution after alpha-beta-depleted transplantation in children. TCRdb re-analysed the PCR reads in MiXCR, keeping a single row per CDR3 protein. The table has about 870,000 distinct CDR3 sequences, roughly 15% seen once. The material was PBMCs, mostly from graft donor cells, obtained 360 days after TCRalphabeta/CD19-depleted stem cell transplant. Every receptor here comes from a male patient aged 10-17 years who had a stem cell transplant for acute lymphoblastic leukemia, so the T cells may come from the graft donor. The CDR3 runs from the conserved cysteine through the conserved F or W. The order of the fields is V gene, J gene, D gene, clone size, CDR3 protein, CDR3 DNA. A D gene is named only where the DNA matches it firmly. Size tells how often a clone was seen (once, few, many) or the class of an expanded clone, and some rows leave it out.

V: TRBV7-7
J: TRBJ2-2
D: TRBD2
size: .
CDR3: CASSPRELAGEPGELFF
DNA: TGTGCCAGCAGCCCACGGGAACTAGCGGGAGAGCCCGGGGAGCTGTTTTTT

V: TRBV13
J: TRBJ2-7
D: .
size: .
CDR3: CASSPSQGPATYEQYF
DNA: TGTGCCAGCAGCCCTTCGCAGGGGCCCGCAACCTACGAGCAGTACTTC

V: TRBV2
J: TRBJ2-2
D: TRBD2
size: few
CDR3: CASSSGLAGNTGELFF
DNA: TGTGCCAGCAGTTCGGGACTAGCGGGGAACACCGGGGAGCTGTTTTTT

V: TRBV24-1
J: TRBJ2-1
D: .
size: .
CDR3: CATSDPGTRGEQFF
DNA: TGTGCCACCAGTGATCCCGGAACCAGGGGTGAGCAGTTCTTC

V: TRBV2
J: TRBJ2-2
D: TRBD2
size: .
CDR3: CASERGGLDGLLNTGELFF
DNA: TGTGCCAGCGAGAGAGGCGGACTAGATGGGCTTCTGAACACCGGGGAGCTGTTTTTT

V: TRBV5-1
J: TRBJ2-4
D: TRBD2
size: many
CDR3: CASSPGLAGGLIQYF
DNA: TGCGCCAGCAGCCCTGGACTAGCGGGAGGACTAATTCAGTACTTC

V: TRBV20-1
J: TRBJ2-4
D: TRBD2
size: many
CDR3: CSAGLAGNIQYF
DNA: TGCAGTGCCGGACTAGCGGGAAACATTCAGTACTTC

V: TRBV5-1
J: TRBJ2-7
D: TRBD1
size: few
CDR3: CASSLVGTVNYEQYF
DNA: TGCGCCAGCAGCTTGGTCGGGACAGTAAACTACGAGCAGTACTTC

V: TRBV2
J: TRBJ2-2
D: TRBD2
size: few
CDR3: CASRKTGTRTGELFF
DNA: TGTGCCAGCAGAAAAACCGGGACTAGAACCGGGGAGCTGTTTTTT

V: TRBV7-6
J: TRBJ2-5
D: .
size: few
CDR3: CASSRPVGTQYF
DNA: TGTGCCAGCAGTCGCCCTGTGGGGACCCAGTACTTC

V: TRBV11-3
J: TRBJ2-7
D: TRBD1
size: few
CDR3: CASSVGGAVGYEQYF
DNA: TGTGCCAGCAGCGTAGGGGGCGCGGTGGGTTACGAGCAGTACTTC

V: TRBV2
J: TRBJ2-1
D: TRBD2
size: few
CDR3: CASSEAVTSGRDREQFF
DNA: TGTGCCAGCAGTGAAGCGGTGACTAGCGGGAGAGATCGTGAGCAGTTCTTC

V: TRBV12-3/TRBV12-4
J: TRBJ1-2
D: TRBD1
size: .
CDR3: CASSLGQGFNYGYTF
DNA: TGTGCCAGCAGTCTAGGACAGGGCTTCAACTATGGCTACACCTTC

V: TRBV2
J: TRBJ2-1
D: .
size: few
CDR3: CASSSQGKGFNEQFF
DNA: TGTGCCAGCAGTTCACAGGGAAAAGGATTCAATGAGCAGTTCTTC

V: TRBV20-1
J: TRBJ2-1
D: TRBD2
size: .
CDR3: CSGTKPGLDHNEQFF
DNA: TGCAGTGGGACGAAACCGGGACTAGACCACAATGAGCAGTTCTTC

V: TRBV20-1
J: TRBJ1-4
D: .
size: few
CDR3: CSARPSTNEKLFF
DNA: TGCAGTGCTAGGCCCTCAACTAATGAAAAACTGTTTTTT

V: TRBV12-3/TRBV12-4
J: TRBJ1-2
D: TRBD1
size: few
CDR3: CASRGQGDGYTF
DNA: TGTGCCAGCAGGGGACAGGGTGACGGCTACACCTTC

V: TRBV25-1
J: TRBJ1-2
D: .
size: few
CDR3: CASSWGGEYGGYTF
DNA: TGTGCCAGCAGTTGGGGGGGGGAGTATGGCGGCTACACCTTC

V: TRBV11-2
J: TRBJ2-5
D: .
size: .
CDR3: CASSSPVGTQYF
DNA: TGTGCCAGCAGCTCGCCCGTGGGGACCCAGTACTTC

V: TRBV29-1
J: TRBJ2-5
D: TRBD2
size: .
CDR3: CSVEAGGLKTQYF
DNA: TGCAGCGTTGAGGCGGGGGGCTTGAAGACCCAGTACTTC

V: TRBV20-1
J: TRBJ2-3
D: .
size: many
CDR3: CSARNRLSTDTQYF
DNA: TGCAGTGCTAGAAACAGACTTAGCACAGATACGCAGTATTTT

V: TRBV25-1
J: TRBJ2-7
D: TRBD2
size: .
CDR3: CASSRGGGAGTSGSKYF
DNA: TGTGCCAGCAGCCGTGGGGGCGGGGCGGGGACTAGCGGGAGTAAGTACTTC

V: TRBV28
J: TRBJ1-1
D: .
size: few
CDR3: CASSFPPPPTLNTEAFF
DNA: TGTGCCAGCAGTTTTCCCCCTCCGCCCACTTTGAACACTGAAGCTTTCTTT

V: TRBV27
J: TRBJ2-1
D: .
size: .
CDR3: CASSPWGESGNEQFF
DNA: TGTGCCAGCAGTCCTTGGGGGGAGTCGGGCAATGAGCAGTTCTTC

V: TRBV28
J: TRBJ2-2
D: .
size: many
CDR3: CASVFRFPNTGELFF
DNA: TGTGCCAGCGTTTTCCGATTCCCGAACACCGGGGAGCTGTTTTTT

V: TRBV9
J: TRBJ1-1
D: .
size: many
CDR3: CASSVAGGLNTEAFF
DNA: TGTGCCAGCAGCGTAGCTGGAGGATTGAACACTGAAGCTTTCTTT

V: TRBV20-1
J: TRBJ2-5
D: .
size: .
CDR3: CSARMSGETQYF
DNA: TGCAGTGCTAGAATGTCGGGAGAGACCCAGTACTTC

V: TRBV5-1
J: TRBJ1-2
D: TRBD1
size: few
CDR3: CASSLAGTGGRGYTF
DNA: TGCGCCAGCAGCTTGGCCGGGACAGGGGGTAGGGGCTACACCTTC

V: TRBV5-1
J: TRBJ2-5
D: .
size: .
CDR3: CASSFWKGATQYF
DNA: TGCGCCAGCAGCTTTTGGAAGGGAGCGACCCAGTACTTC

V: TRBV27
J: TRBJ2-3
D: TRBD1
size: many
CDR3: CASSLKGAGTDTQYF
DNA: TGTGCCAGCAGTTTAAAGGGGGCTGGCACAGATACGCAGTATTTT

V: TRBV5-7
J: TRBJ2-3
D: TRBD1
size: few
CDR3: CASSTGQGFHTQYF
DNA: TGTGCCAGCAGCACAGGACAGGGATTTCATACGCAGTATTTT

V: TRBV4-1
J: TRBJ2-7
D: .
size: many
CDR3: CASSPTGGRFYEQYF
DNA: TGCGCCAGCAGCCCCACCGGCGGGCGTTTTTACGAGCAGTACTTC

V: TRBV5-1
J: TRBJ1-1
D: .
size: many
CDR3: CASSFNLNTEAFF
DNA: TGCGCCAGCAGCTTTAATTTGAACACTGAAGCTTTCTTT

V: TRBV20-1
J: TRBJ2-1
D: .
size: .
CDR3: CSAREGERLGNEQFF
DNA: TGCAGTGCTAGGGAGGGAGAACGCTTGGGGAATGAGCAGTTCTTC

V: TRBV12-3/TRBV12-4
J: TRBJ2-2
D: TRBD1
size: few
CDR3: CASSRRVQGAGGELFF
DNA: TGTGCCAGCAGTCGAAGAGTACAGGGGGCGGGCGGGGAGCTGTTTTTT

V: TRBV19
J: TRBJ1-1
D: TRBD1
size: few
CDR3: CASSAFGTGGTEAFF
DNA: TGTGCCAGTAGCGCCTTCGGGACAGGGGGCACTGAAGCTTTCTTT

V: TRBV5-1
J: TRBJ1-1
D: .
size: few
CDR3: CASSLSVGLNTEAFF
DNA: TGCGCCAGCAGCTTGTCGGTGGGCCTTAACACTGAAGCTTTCTTT

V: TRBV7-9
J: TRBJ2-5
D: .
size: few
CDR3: CASSLEVGAETQYF
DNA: TGTGCCAGCAGCTTAGAGGTGGGAGCAGAGACCCAGTACTTC

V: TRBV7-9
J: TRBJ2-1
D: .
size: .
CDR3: CASSFGERVHEQFF
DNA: TGTGCCAGCAGCTTCGGCGAGAGGGTCCATGAGCAGTTCTTC

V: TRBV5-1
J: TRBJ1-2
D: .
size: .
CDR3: CASSLGQSLSNYGYTF
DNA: TGCGCCAGCAGCTTGGGCCAGAGCCTCTCTAACTATGGCTACACCTTC

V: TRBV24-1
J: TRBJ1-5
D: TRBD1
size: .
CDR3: CATSDPGQPEPQHF
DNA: TGTGCCACCAGTGACCCGGGACAGCCTGAGCCCCAGCATTTT

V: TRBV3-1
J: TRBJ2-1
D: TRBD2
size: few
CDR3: CASSPEGTSGNNEQFF
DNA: TGTGCCAGCAGCCCCGAGGGGACTAGCGGAAACAATGAGCAGTTCTTC

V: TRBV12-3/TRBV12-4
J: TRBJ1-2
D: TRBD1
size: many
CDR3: CASSARGLYYGYTF
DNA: TGTGCCAGCAGTGCAAGGGGGCTGTACTATGGCTACACCTTC

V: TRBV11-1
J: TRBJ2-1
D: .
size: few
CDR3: CASSLLGHLYNEQFF
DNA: TGTGCCAGCAGCCTCTTGGGACACCTCTACAATGAGCAGTTCTTC

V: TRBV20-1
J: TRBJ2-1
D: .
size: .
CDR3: CSARDREWGVINEQFF
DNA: TGCAGTGCTAGAGATAGGGAGTGGGGGGTAATCAATGAGCAGTTCTTC

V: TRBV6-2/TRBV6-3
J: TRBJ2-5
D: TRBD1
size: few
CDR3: CASSGLGTGQETQYF
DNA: TGTGCCAGCAGTGGGCTTGGGACAGGGCAAGAGACCCAGTACTTC

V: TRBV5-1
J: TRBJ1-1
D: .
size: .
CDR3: CASSLLGSGNTEAFF
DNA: TGCGCCAGCAGCTTGTTGGGGTCGGGGAACACTGAAGCTTTCTTT

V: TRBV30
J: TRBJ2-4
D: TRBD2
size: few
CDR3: CAWSVLAGGVGIQYF
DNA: TGTGCCTGGAGTGTACTAGCGGGAGGGGTCGGCATTCAGTACTTC

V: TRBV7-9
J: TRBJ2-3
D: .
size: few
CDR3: CASSYPFAGVIHTQYF
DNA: TGTGCCAGCAGCTACCCCTTTGCTGGAGTTATACATACGCAGTATTTT

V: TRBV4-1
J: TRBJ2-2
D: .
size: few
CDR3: CASSQGALRAGELFF
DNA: TGCGCCAGCAGCCAAGGGGCCCTAAGGGCCGGGGAGCTGTTTTTT